This T cell receptor (beta chain) was sequenced in a study of blood T cell repertoires in COVID-19. Study details: Material from acute and convalescent COVID-19 was sourced from the United States, Italy and Spain. Sample material is recorded as cDNA or gDNA derived from T cells, B-cell-depleted T cells, or PBMCs.

This table comes from immunoSEQ multiplex PCR, and its TCRdb copy is limited to in-frame clones, with some not included. The data contain tens of thousands of clones, 85% of them singletons. This TCR derives from a human donor in a cohort sampled during active COVID-19. Source material: peripheral blood.

The CDR3 nucleotides are TGTGCCAGTAGTATCAAACAGGATGGCTATGGCTACACCTTC. Its protein product is CASSIKQDGYGYTF. The J gene is TRBJ1-2, the V gene TRBV19; D perhaps matches TRBD1 (5 bases). CDR3 size: 14 residues. Trimming took off 3 bases at V and 4 bases at J, with 12 bases between the two ends. Germline values: CDR1 LNHDA, CDR2 SQIVND (reference sequence). Filled out from reference TRBV19 and TRBJ1-2, the complete variable domain reads DGGITQSPKYLFRKEGQNVTLSCEQNLNHDAMYWYRQDPGQGLRLIYYSQIVNDFQKGDIAEGYSVSREKKESFPLTVTSAQKNPTAFYLCASSIKQDGYGYTFGSGTRLTVV.